Included here is one T cell receptor beta chain sequence, with context. The data were taken from a study of blood T cells in healthy people across ages. Germline CDR1 and CDR2: LGHDT and YNNKEL (reference sequence). CDR3 length equals 18 residues. Unmatched junction bases numbered 14, after V lost 2 bases and J lost 3 bases. Alongside a J-beta primer mix, a sample-barcoded 5' primer served in a second PCR lasting about 7 to 11 cycles. TCRdb analysed the 5' RACE reads with MiXCR anew, one entry per CDR3 protein. The sample yields about a million distinct CDR3 sequences, less than 45% seen once. This sequence was found in a man between 18 and 29 years old in good health. The rearrangement links TRBV3-1 to TRBJ1-1; the match to TRBD1 covers 8 bases. The sequencing sample was made of blood. The CDR3 nucleotides are TGTGCCAGCAGCCAACCCCGACAGGGGCCCGGGTTGGACACTGAAGCTTTCTTT. Protein product: CASSQPRQGPGLDTEAFF.